Sequencing of this TCR beta chain was carried out in a study of shared clonotypes between healthy human individuals. Looked up from germline, CDR1 is SGDLS and CDR2 is YYNGEE. Trimming shortened V by 2 bases and J by 1 base, and 12 bases separated the two germline ends. This CDR3 is built from 15 residues. The assay was immunoSEQ multiplex PCR, and TCRdb's table has in-frame clones only and misses some. The data show some 530,000 clones, 65% to 85% seen once. This clonotype was sampled from a woman aged 35 to 49 in good health. Some clones in this sample may be carry-over from other donors' samples. This chain links TRBV9 with TRBJ2-5; weak D call: TRBD2 (5 bases). Sequenced material: PBMCs. The CDR3 nucleotides are TGTGCCAGCAGCGTGAGGGTAGGCCCCCAAGAGACCCAGTACTTC. Translated: CASSVRVGPQETQYF.